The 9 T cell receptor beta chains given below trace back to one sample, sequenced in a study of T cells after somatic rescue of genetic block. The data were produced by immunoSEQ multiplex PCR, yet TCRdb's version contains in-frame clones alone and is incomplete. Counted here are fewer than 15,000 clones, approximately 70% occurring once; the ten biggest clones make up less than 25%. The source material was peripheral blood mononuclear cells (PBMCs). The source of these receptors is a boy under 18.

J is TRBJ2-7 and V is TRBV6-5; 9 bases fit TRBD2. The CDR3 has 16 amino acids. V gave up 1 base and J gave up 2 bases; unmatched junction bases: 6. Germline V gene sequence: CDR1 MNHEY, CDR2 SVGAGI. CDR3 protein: CASSYWGLAGPYEQYF. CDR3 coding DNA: TGTGCCAGCAGTTACTGGGGGCTAGCGGGGCCCTACGAGCAGTACTTC.

CDR3 sequence (DNA): TGTGCCAGCAGCGTAGCTGGGGGGGTCACAGATACGCAGTATTTT. Translating gives CASSVAGGVTDTQYF. This rearrangement joins TRBV9 to TRBJ2-3, with 7 bases aligning to TRBD2. Germline V gives CDR1 SGDLS, CDR2 YYNGEE. This CDR3 spans 15 amino acids. J was trimmed by 2 bases and V by 0 bases; bases with no gene match: 3.

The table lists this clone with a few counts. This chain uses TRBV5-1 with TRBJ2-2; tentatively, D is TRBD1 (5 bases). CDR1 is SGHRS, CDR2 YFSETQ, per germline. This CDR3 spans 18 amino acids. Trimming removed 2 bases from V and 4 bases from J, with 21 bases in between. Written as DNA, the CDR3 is TGCGCCAGCAGCTTCAGGGTAGAAGCAAGTACATCCACCGGGGAGCTGTTTTTT. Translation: CASSFRVEASTSTGELFF.

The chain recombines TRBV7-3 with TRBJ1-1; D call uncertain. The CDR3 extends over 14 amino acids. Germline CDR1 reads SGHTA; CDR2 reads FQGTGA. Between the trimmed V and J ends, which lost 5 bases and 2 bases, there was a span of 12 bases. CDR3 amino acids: CASSPSGENTEAFF. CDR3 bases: TGTGCCAGCAGCCCGTCTGGGGAAAACACTGAAGCTTTCTTT.

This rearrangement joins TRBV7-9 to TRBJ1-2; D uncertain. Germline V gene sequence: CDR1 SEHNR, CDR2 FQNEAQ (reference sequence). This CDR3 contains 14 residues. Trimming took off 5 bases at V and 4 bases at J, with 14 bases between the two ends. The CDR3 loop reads CASSPIEMGYGYTF. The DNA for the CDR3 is TGTGCCAGCAGCCCGATAGAGATGGGCTATGGCTACACCTTC.

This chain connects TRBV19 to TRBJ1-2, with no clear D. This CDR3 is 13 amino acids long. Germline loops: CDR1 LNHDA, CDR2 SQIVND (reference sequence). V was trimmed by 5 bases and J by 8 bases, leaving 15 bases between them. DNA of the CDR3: TGTGCCAGTAGTGTCACCGGGAGAGTAGGCTACACCTTC. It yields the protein CASSVTGRVGYTF.

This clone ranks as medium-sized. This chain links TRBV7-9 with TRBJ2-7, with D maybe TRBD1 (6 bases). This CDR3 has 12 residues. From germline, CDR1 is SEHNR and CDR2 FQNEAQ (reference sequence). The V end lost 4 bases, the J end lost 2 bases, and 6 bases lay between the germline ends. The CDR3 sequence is CASSSGAYEQYF. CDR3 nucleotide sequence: TGTGCCAGCAGCTCAGGGGCCTACGAGCAGTACTTC. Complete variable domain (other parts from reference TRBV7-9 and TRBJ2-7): DTGVSQNPRHKITKRGQNVTFRCDPISEHNRLYWYRQTLGQGPEFLTYFQNEAQLEKSRLLSDRFSAERPKGSFSTLEIQRTEQGDSAMYLCASSSGAYEQYFGPGTRLTVT.

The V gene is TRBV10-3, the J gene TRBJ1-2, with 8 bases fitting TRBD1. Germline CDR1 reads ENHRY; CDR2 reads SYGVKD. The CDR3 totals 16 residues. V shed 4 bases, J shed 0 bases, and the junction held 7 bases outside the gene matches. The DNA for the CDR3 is TGTGCCATCAGTGCAAGCGGGACAGGAGCTAACTATGGCTACACCTTC. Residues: CAISASGTGANYGYTF.

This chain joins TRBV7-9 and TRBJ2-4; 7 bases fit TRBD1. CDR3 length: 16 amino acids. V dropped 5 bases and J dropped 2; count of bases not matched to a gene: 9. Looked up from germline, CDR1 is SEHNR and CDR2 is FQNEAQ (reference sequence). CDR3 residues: CASSPYLQGTKNIQYF. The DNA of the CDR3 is TGTGCCAGCAGCCCCTACCTACAGGGGACCAAAAACATTCAGTACTTC.